Listed here are 29 T cell receptor beta chains from one sample, sequenced in a study of blood T cells in healthy people across ages. Sample-barcoded 5' priming and a J-beta primer mix drove a second PCR of roughly 7 to 11 cycles. TCRdb re-derived calls from the 5' RACE reads in MiXCR, one entry per CDR3 protein. The sample shows around 750,000 distinct CDR3 sequences, approximately 53% of them seen only once. The material sequenced was blood. The receptors stem from a man older than 75 in good health.

This clonotype was detected only a few times. The chain uses TRBV5-1 and TRBJ1-1, with 9 positions matching TRBD1. This CDR3 is 15 amino acids long. J was trimmed by 1 base and V by 4 bases; bases with no gene match: 5. The V gene's germline CDR1 is SGHRS and CDR2 YFSETQ. In DNA, the CDR3 is TGCGCCAGCAGCCGATGGACAGGGGAGAACACTGAAGCTTTCTTT. Its protein is CASSRWTGENTEAFF.

Regarding this clonotype: The junction shows a germline mismatch at one end, possibly a read error. The V call is TRBV20-1, the J call TRBJ2-7; TRBD2 agrees at 14 bases. The CDR3 extends over 16 amino acids. In germline, CDR1 is DFQATT, CDR2 SNEGSKA (reference sequence). The CDR3 nucleotides read TGCAGTGCTAGAGATCGGACTAGCGGGAGGTACTACGAGCGGTACTTC. This codes for CSARDRTSGRYYERYF.

This clonotype has a handful of counts. The chain recombines TRBV29-1 with TRBJ2-1; D is undetermined. CDR1 and CDR2 from the germline V gene are SQVTM and ANQGSEA. Trimming shortened V by 0 bases and J by 3 bases, and 6 bases separated the two germline ends. The CDR3 covers 13 residues. CDR3 sequence (DNA): TGCAGCGTTGAAGATCACAACTACAATGAGCAGTTCTTC. Translating it yields CSVEDHNYNEQFF.

V gene TRBV30 combines with J gene TRBJ2-5; 7 bases line up with TRBD2. CDR1 is GTSNPN and CDR2 is SVGIG in the germline V gene (reference sequence). V dropped 4 bases and J dropped 4; count of bases not matched to a gene: 6. CDR3 length: 13 amino acids. The CDR3 DNA follows: TGTGCCTGGACTAGCGGCCCCGGAGAGACCCAGTACTTC. This translates into CAWTSGPGETQYF.

The chain carries TRBV7-2 and TRBJ2-5, with 7 bases matching TRBD2. Unmatched junction bases numbered 11, after V lost 5 bases and J lost 5 bases. Looked up from germline, CDR1 is SGHTA and CDR2 is FQGNSA. The CDR3 has 15 residues. The CDR3 spells CASSPRAGESETQYF. The CDR3 bases are TGTGCCAGCAGCCCCCGCGCGGGGGAGAGCGAGACCCAGTACTTC.

The CDR3 here is CASSPGQDMGNTEAFF. CDR3 DNA sequence: TGTGCCAGCAGCCCGGGACAGGACATGGGGAACACTGAAGCTTTCTTT. J is TRBJ1-1 and V is TRBV4-2; 8 nucleotides match TRBD1. Germline V gives CDR1 LGHNA, CDR2 YNFKEQ. Germline trimming cut 4 bases from V and 1 base from J; bases unmatched to any gene: 8. The CDR3 runs 16 residues.

Only a few counts were recorded for this clonotype. The V call is TRBV15, the J call TRBJ2-3; 9 positions agree with TRBD2. In germline, CDR1 is LNHNV, CDR2 YYDKDF (reference sequence). The trim removed 0 bases at V and 4 bases at J, leaving 5 bases unmatched. This CDR3 region has 16 residues. The CDR3: CATSRDPAGGADTQYF. The CDR3 region has the DNA TGTGCCACCAGCAGAGACCCAGCGGGAGGAGCAGATACGCAGTATTTT.

This clonotype came up a few times. The rearrangement uses TRBV20-1 and TRBJ2-1; D tentatively reads TRBD1 or TRBD2 (5 bases each). CDR3 length: 14 amino acids. V gave up 5 bases and J gave up 5 bases, with 16 bases separating them. Germline lookup yields CDR1 DFQATT and CDR2 SNEGSKA (reference sequence). The CDR3, as DNA: TGCAGTGCTCTGCCGGGGCAGCTTGACAATGAGCAGTTCTTC. Encoded protein: CSALPGQLDNEQFF.

This clonotype was counted only a few times. The chain uses TRBV20-1 and TRBJ2-7; possible D gene TRBD1, 5 bases. Between the trimmed V and J ends, which lost 2 bases and 5 bases, there was a span of 19 bases. The germline CDR1 and CDR2 sequences are DFQATT and SNEGSKA (reference sequence). The CDR3 loop spans 15 amino acids. DNA for the CDR3: TGCAGTGCTAGATATTCCGGCAGGGTGATAAACGAGCAGTACTTC. Translated, it gives CSARYSGRVINEQYF.

The chain combines TRBV20-1 with TRBJ2-7, with TRBD2 matching 8 bases. J lost 0 bases, V lost 3 bases, and 4 bases had no gene match. Germline V gene sequence: CDR1 DFQATT, CDR2 SNEGSKA (reference sequence). This CDR3 is built from 14 residues. The CDR3 DNA follows: TGCAGTGCTAGGATTAGCGGGGCCTCCTACGAGCAGTACTTC. Protein: CSARISGASYEQYF.

This clonotype turned up a few times. This chain connects TRBV7-2 to TRBJ2-5; 8 nucleotides line up with TRBD1. The trim removed 1 base at V and 0 bases at J, leaving 4 bases unmatched. The CDR3 has 16 residues. Germline V gene data show CDR1 as SGHTA and CDR2 as FQGNSA. The CDR3 DNA reads TGTGCCAGCAGCTTAGGGGACAGGCCGCACCAAGAGACCCAGTACTTC. It encodes CASSLGDRPHQETQYF.

The table lists this clonotype with a few counts. The chain is built from TRBV29-1 and TRBJ2-1; D may correspond to TRBD1 or TRBD2 (5 bases each). The germline CDR1 and CDR2 sequences are SQVTM and ANQGSEA. Trimming cost V 5 bases and J 0 bases, with 17 bases left between them. This CDR3 comprises 16 residues. In nucleotides, the CDR3 is TGCAGCGTTATCAACCCACCAGGGAGCTCCTACAATGAGCAGTTCTTC. It yields the protein CSVINPPGSSYNEQFF.

The sample holds a few counts of this clonotype. The chain is built from TRBV2 and TRBJ2-7; D is uncertain. CDR3 size: 15 residues. V lost 8 bases to trimming and J lost 1 base, with 18 bases between them. The germline V gene has CDR1 SNHLY and CDR2 FYNNEI. Written as DNA, the CDR3 is TGTGCCAGCTCCAAAATCCCCGGGCAGTCCTACGAGCAGTACTTC. It is translated as CASSKIPGQSYEQYF.

The V call is TRBV2, the J call TRBJ1-2, with D possibly TRBD1 on 5 matching bases. The CDR3 has 15 amino acids. CDR1 SNHLY and CDR2 FYNNEI come from the germline V gene. The V end lost 4 bases, the J end lost 0 bases, and 12 bases lay between the germline ends. CDR3 loop: CASSVNQGSNYGYTF. DNA of the CDR3: TGTGCCAGCAGTGTAAACCAGGGCTCTAACTATGGCTACACCTTC.

The rearrangement joins TRBV15 to TRBJ2-1, with 12 positions matching TRBD2. Germline CDR1 and CDR2: LNHNV and YYDKDF (reference sequence). Trimming took 0 bases from V and 8 from J; bases not matched to a gene: 8. The CDR3 spans 17 residues. The CDR3 spells CATSRDLTSGSGDEQFF. The DNA of the CDR3 is TGTGCCACCAGCAGAGATTTGACTAGCGGGAGTGGAGATGAGCAGTTCTTC.

The rearrangement links TRBV7-2 to TRBJ1-4; D is unclear. This CDR3 region has 16 residues. V was clipped by 1 base and J by 10 bases, with 19 bases between them. Germline V gene lookup returns CDR1 SGHTA and CDR2 FQGNSA. CDR3 coding DNA: TGTGCCAGCAGCTTAGGGTCATGGGCGGGTCGCAGAAAACTGTTTTTT. Translating gives CASSLGSWAGRRKLFF.

This clonotype occurred a few times. The chain employs TRBV29-1 and TRBJ2-5; D not certain. The V and J ends lost 6 bases and 4 bases respectively, with 12 bases between them. Germline values: CDR1 SQVTM, CDR2 ANQGSEA. This CDR3 has 12 amino acids. The DNA of the CDR3 is TGCAGCGTCGCACCTGCCCTAGAGACCCAGTACTTC. Its protein product is CSVAPALETQYF.

J is TRBJ2-5 and V is TRBV27; either TRBD1 or TRBD2 may supply D (6 bases each). The better agreement between TRBJ2-7 and the DNA end casts doubt on the J call. There are 15 residues in the CDR3. Per the germline V gene, CDR1 is MNHEY and CDR2 is SMNVEV (reference sequence). The CDR3 DNA reads as TGTGCCAGCAGTCCCCGGGGGCTGAGAGGTGACGAGCAGTACTTC. This codes for CASSPRGLRGDEQYF.

In its sample, this clonotype was seen once. The chain couples TRBV5-1 to TRBJ2-5; D is possibly TRBD2 (6 bases). CDR3 size: 14 residues. V was trimmed by 5 bases and J by 2 bases, leaving 13 bases between them. Germline V gives CDR1 SGHRS, CDR2 YFSETQ. The CDR3 nucleotides are TGCGCCAGCAGTCCCGTCGGAGGGCAAGAGACCCAGTACTTC. Translating gives CASSPVGGQETQYF.

J is TRBJ1-2 and V is TRBV20-1; 7 positions match TRBD1. The germline V gene has CDR1 DFQATT and CDR2 SNEGSKA (reference sequence). With 5 bases clipped from V and 1 base from J, the junction kept 4 bases outside the gene matches. This CDR3 has 13 amino acids. Here the CDR3 reads CSAGGQINYGYTF. The CDR3 bases are TGCAGTGCTGGGGGACAGATTAACTATGGCTACACCTTC.

Only a few counts were recorded for this clonotype. The chain joins TRBV20-1 to TRBJ2-5; no clear D. CDR3 length: 15 residues. Germline CDR1 reads DFQATT; CDR2 reads SNEGSKA (reference sequence). Trimming took 1 base from V and 11 from J, leaving 23 bases between them. CDR3 nucleotides: TGCAGTGCTAGAGGCCACATGCGCTATCTCCCGGAGCAGTACTTC. Translating it yields CSARGHMRYLPEQYF.

The table lists this clonotype with a few counts. The chain carries TRBV5-1 and TRBJ2-3; 14 bases agree with TRBD2. The CDR3 runs to 18 residues. In germline, CDR1 is SGHRS, CDR2 YFSETQ. After removal of 4 bases from V and 6 bases from J, the junction contained 13 bases not matched to a gene. The CDR3 DNA sequence: TGCGCCAGCAGCGACGGGACTAGCGGGAGCATACTTGCGGATACGCAGTATTTT. This translates into CASSDGTSGSILADTQYF. The entire variable domain, with the rest obtained from reference TRBV5-1 and TRBJ2-3, is as follows: KAGVTQTPRYLIKTRGQQVTLSCSPISGHRSVSWYQQTPGQGLQFLFEYFSETQRNKGNFPGRFSGRQFSNSRSEMNVSTLELGDSALYLCASSDGTSGSILADTQYFGPGTRLTVL.

This clonotype came up many times. The chain recombines TRBV7-2 with TRBJ2-7, with a weak D call TRBD2 (7 bases). Germline CDR1 and CDR2: SGHTA and FQGNSA. The CDR3 covers 13 residues. V lost 4 bases to trimming and J lost 6 bases, with 13 bases between them. This chain's CDR3 is CASSYPGGLEQYF. CDR3 sequence (DNA): TGTGCCAGCAGCTACCCCGGGGGGCTCGAGCAGTACTTC.

The CDR3 loop is CASSSQQLNYGYTF. In DNA, the CDR3 is TGTGCCAGCTCATCCCAGCAGCTAAACTATGGCTACACCTTC. V is TRBV18 and J is TRBJ1-2; D call uncertain. From germline, CDR1 is KGHSH and CDR2 LQKENI. V was shortened by 5 bases and J by 2 bases, with 12 bases between the two germline ends. The CDR3 consists of 14 residues.

The V and J genes are TRBV14 and TRBJ2-2; a possible D gene is TRBD2 (5 bases). This CDR3 spans 16 amino acids. Trimming removed 2 bases at V and 2 bases at J, with 12 bases between. In germline, CDR1 is SGHDN, CDR2 FVKESK. CDR3 region: CASSQLPGTNTGELFF. CDR3 sequence (DNA): TGTGCCAGCAGCCAACTTCCGGGAACTAACACCGGGGAGCTGTTTTTT.

The chain recombines TRBV20-1 with TRBJ1-5; D remains ambiguous. Trimming stripped 6 bases from V and 0 bases from J, with 18 bases between. Germline values: CDR1 DFQATT, CDR2 SNEGSKA (reference sequence). The CDR3 spans 16 residues. The CDR3 nucleotides read TGCAGTGCCCAAATGGGAACTGCGGGTAGCAATCAGCCCCAGCATTTT. Protein sequence: CSAQMGTAGSNQPQHF.

This chain uses TRBV20-1 with TRBJ2-3, with D unclear. Deletions cut 6 bases from V and 2 bases from J, with 18 bases between. There are 15 residues in the CDR3. The germline CDR1 and CDR2 sequences are DFQATT and SNEGSKA (reference sequence). CDR3 coding DNA: TGCAGTGCCCTTCCCACTATCGCGGCCACAGATACGCAGTATTTT. Protein sequence: CSALPTIAATDTQYF.

This chain connects TRBV4-3 to TRBJ1-2; D may be TRBD1 (6 bases). The CDR3 is 16 amino acids. V shed 0 bases and J shed 2 bases, with 13 bases lying between them. CDR1 and CDR2 from the germline V gene are LGHNA and YSLEER. CDR3 sequence reads: CASSQDRGGANYGYTF. The CDR3 DNA is TGCGCCAGCAGCCAAGATCGGGGGGGGGCCAACTATGGCTACACCTTC.

This clonotype has only a few counts. This chain links TRBV12-3 or TRBV12-4 with TRBJ2-1; 8 bases line up with TRBD2. With V trimmed by 1 base and J by 3 bases, 2 bases remained unmatched. This CDR3 is 15 amino acids long. Written as DNA, the CDR3 is TGTGCCAGCAGTTTAGAGGGACTAGTCTACAATGAGCAGTTCTTC. It specifies CASSLEGLVYNEQFF.